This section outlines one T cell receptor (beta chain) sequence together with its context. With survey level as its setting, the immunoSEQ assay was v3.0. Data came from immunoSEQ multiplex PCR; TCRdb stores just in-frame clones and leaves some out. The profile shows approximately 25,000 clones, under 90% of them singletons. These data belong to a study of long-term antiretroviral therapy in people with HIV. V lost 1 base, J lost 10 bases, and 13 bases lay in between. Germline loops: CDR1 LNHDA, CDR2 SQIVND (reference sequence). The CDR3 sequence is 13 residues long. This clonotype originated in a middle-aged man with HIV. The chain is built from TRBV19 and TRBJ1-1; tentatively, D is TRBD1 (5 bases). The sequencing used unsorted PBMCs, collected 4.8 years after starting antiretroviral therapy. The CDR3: CASSIVQEKGAFF. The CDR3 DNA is TGTGCCAGTAGTATAGTACAGGAGAAGGGAGCTTTCTTT.